Each of the 28 T cell receptor beta chains below was sequenced from the same sample in a study of blood T cell repertoires in COVID-19. Only in-frame clones appear in the TCRdb table, and some are missing; sequencing was by immunoSEQ multiplex PCR. The sample gives about 200,000 clones, about four fifths of which show up once; about 4.8% is in the top ten. Sequenced input: PBMCs or T cells enriched from blood (not recorded which). The receptor source for this set is a woman aged 45 to 65 who had been exposed to COVID-19.

The chain joins TRBV7-8 to TRBJ2-1; TRBD1 aligns across 9 bases. Germline V CDR1 and CDR2: SGHVS, FQNEAQ. Trimming at V came to 5 bases and at J to 0 bases, leaving 5 bases not matched to a gene. The CDR3 runs 16 residues. CDR3 amino acids: CASSIPGQGSYNEQFF. CDR3 in DNA: TGTGCCAGCAGCATCCCGGGACAGGGCTCCTACAATGAGCAGTTCTTC.

V gene TRBV12-3 or TRBV12-4 combines with J gene TRBJ2-2; 7 bases agree with TRBD2. V shed 6 bases and J 10 bases; nucleotides not matched to a gene: 8. This CDR3 comprises 13 residues. In DNA form, the CDR3 reads TGTGCCAGCAGCCCCGGGGGGAGGGTGGAGCTGTTTTTT. It encodes CASSPGGRVELFF.

The chain uses TRBV7-9 and TRBJ1-2; TRBD1 matches at 8 bases. V lost 0 bases to trimming and J lost 3 bases; unmatched junction nucleotides: 3. CDR3 length equals 15 residues. Looked up from germline, CDR1 is SEHNR and CDR2 is FQNEAQ (reference sequence). The chain's CDR3 is CASSLADRVDYGYTF. CDR3 nucleotides: TGTGCCAGCAGCTTAGCGGACAGGGTTGACTATGGCTACACCTTC. The entire variable domain, with the rest obtained from reference TRBV7-9 and TRBJ1-2, is as follows: DTGVSQNPRHKITKRGQNVTFRCDPISEHNRLYWYRQTLGQGPEFLTYFQNEAQLEKSRLLSDRFSAERPKGSFSTLEIQRTEQGDSAMYLCASSLADRVDYGYTFGSGTRLTVV.

The V and J genes are TRBV7-2 and TRBJ2-2, with D maybe TRBD2 (5 bases). V was clipped by 5 bases and J by 1 base, with 8 bases between them. CDR3 length: 14 amino acids. CDR1 and CDR2 from the germline V gene are SGHTA and FQGNSA. The CDR3 DNA reads as TGTGCCAGCAGCACTGGAGGGAACACCGGGGAGCTGTTTTTT. Protein product: CASSTGGNTGELFF.

The J gene is TRBJ2-2, the V gene TRBV7-2; TRBD1 agrees at 7 bases. Per germline, CDR1 SGHTA and CDR2 FQGNSA. The CDR3 covers 16 residues. The ends lost 8 bases at V and 0 bases at J; junction bases unmatched: 9. CDR3 sequence: CASFWSGGSNTGELFF. The CDR3 coding sequence is TGTGCCAGCTTTTGGTCAGGGGGTTCGAACACCGGGGAGCTGTTTTTT.

This clone was picked up a small number of times. CDR3 amino acids: CASSLGTGGMNTEAFF. CDR3 coding DNA: TGCGCCAGCAGCTTGGGGACAGGGGGCATGAACACTGAAGCTTTCTTT. The chain links TRBV5-1 to TRBJ1-1; 11 bases agree with TRBD1. The germline CDR1 and CDR2 sequences are SGHRS and YFSETQ. The CDR3 totals 16 residues. The J segment lost 0 bases and the V segment lost 0 bases, leaving 1 base of the junction unmatched.

This chain joins TRBV24-1 and TRBJ1-2; 8 nucleotides line up with TRBD1. CDR3 length: 15 amino acids. Per the germline V gene, CDR1 is KGHDR and CDR2 is SFDVKD. The V and J ends lost 3 bases and 7 bases, in that order; junction bases with no gene match: 9. CDR3 bases: TGTGCCACCAGTGATAACGGACAGGGTATTTCTGGCTACACCTTC. Translated: CATSDNGQGISGYTF.

This rearrangement joins TRBV6-2 or TRBV6-3 to TRBJ1-1, with TRBD1 identical over 8 bases. J lost 5 bases, V lost 2 bases, and 7 bases had no gene match. Germline CDR1 MNHEY, CDR2 SVGEGT. This CDR3 has 15 amino acids. The CDR3, as DNA: TGTGCCAGCAGTTACCGTGACAGGGGATTTACTGAAGCTTTCTTT. Translation gives CASSYRDRGFTEAFF.

The chain carries TRBV18 and TRBJ2-7, with D maybe TRBD2 (6 bases). CDR3 length: 14 residues. Germline assignment: CDR1 KGHSH and CDR2 LQKENI. Trimming pared 1 base from V and 1 base from J, leaving 8 bases between. The chain's CDR3 is CASSPRRDSYEQYF. The CDR3 DNA reads TGTGCCAGCTCACCACGGAGGGATTCCTACGAGCAGTACTTC.

The chain has TRBV4-1 and TRBJ1-5; no reliable D call. The ends were cut back, 0 bases at V and 4 bases at J, with 13 bases in the middle. Germline V gene sequence: CDR1 MGHRA, CDR2 YSYEKL. The CDR3 spans 16 residues. In DNA form, the CDR3 reads TGCGCCAGCAGCCAAGATCAGGCCAGTTTAAATCAGCCCCAGCATTTT. Its translation is CASSQDQASLNQPQHF.

The chain joins TRBV24-1 to TRBJ2-5; tentative D call: TRBD2 (5 bases). CDR3 length: 15 amino acids. Trimming pared 0 bases from V and 5 bases from J, leaving 12 bases between. Per germline, CDR1 KGHDR and CDR2 SFDVKD. This CDR3 is CATSDLQGGEETQYF. The CDR3 DNA follows: TGTGCCACCAGTGATTTGCAAGGAGGAGAGGAGACCCAGTACTTC.

This clone was seen just once. The chain employs TRBV7-9 and TRBJ2-5; the match to TRBD2 covers 9 bases. The CDR3 totals 15 residues. Per germline, CDR1 SEHNR and CDR2 FQNEAQ (reference sequence). Trimming at V came to 0 bases and at J to 5 bases, leaving 4 bases not matched to a gene. The CDR3 DNA follows: TGTGCCAGCAGCTTAGCAATTAGCGGGGGCGAGACCCAGTACTTC. Translated: CASSLAISGGETQYF.

V and J are TRBV5-1 and TRBJ2-5; TRBD2 agrees at 8 bases. This CDR3 comprises 13 residues. Germline V gene sequence: CDR1 SGHRS, CDR2 YFSETQ. Germline trimming cut 0 bases from V and 10 bases from J; bases unmatched to any gene: 5. The CDR3 loop reads CASSLGSGENQYF. The DNA of the CDR3 is TGCGCCAGCAGCTTGGGTAGCGGGGAAAACCAGTACTTC.

V and J are TRBV11-2 and TRBJ1-3, with TRBD1 identical over 7 bases. Germline V gives CDR1 SGHAT, CDR2 FQNNGV. After removal of 3 bases from V and 0 bases from J, the junction contained 2 bases not matched to a gene. This CDR3 is built from 15 residues. The CDR3, as DNA: TGTGCCAGCAGCTTCCACAGGGGCTCTGGAAACACCATATATTTT. This encodes CASSFHRGSGNTIYF.

In this sample, this clone turned up a few times. The chain recombines TRBV3-1 (or the pseudogene TRBV3-2) with TRBJ1-1; 10 bases are a match to TRBD1. V dropped 3 bases and J dropped 5; count of bases not matched to a gene: 6. The V gene's germline CDR1 is LGHDT and CDR2 YNNKEL (reference sequence). The CDR3 runs to 15 residues. The CDR3 sequence: CASSQTGGFWTEAFF. In DNA form, the CDR3 reads TGTGCCAGCAGCCAGACAGGGGGCTTTTGGACTGAAGCTTTCTTT.

This clone was seen a few times. The genes are TRBV28 and TRBJ1-1; 10 bases match TRBD1. V gave up 5 bases and J gave up 2 bases; unmatched junction bases: 11. Germline CDR1 MDHEN, CDR2 SYDVKM. The CDR3 covers 17 residues. CDR3 protein: CASSPPTGQGTNTEAFF. CDR3 sequence (DNA): TGTGCCAGCAGTCCACCAACGGGACAGGGGACTAACACTGAAGCTTTCTTT.

The chain has TRBV27 and TRBJ2-7, with D maybe TRBD1 (5 bases). CDR1 is MNHEY and CDR2 is SMNVEV in the germline V gene (reference sequence). V was shortened by 2 bases and J by 2 bases, with 10 bases between the two germline ends. The CDR3 spans 14 residues. CDR3 sequence (DNA): TGTGCCAGCAGTTTAAGGGGTCAGGCCTACGAGCAGTACTTC. It codes for CASSLRGQAYEQYF.

The chain recombines TRBV10-3 with TRBJ2-5, with D perhaps matching TRBD1 (6 bases). CDR3 length: 16 amino acids. Germline CDR1 ENHRY, CDR2 SYGVKD. V dropped 2 bases and J dropped 3 bases, with 16 bases sitting between them. The CDR3 bases are TGTGCCATCAGTGAGATGGTAGGGGGTAGTAAAGAGACCCAGTACTTC. Its protein is CAISEMVGGSKETQYF.

The V call is TRBV5-1, the J call TRBJ1-3; TRBD1 matches at 9 bases. The junction had 1 base not matched to a gene; V was cut back by 0 bases and J by 0 bases. This CDR3 comprises 16 residues. Germline V CDR1 and CDR2: SGHRS, YFSETQ. The CDR3 DNA follows: TGCGCCAGCAGCTTGGGGGACAGGGTCTCTGGAAACACCATATATTTT. It codes for CASSLGDRVSGNTIYF.

This clone was recorded once. The rearrangement links TRBV29-1 to TRBJ1-1; maybe TRBD1 (5 bases). Trimming stripped 4 bases from V and 4 bases from J, with 16 bases between. The germline V gene has CDR1 SQVTM and CDR2 ANQGSEA. The CDR3 loop spans 14 amino acids. This CDR3 reads CSVVRQGQPTEAFF. In DNA form, the CDR3 reads TGCAGCGTTGTGAGGCAGGGTCAGCCCACTGAAGCTTTCTTT.

The J gene is TRBJ1-1, the V gene TRBV11-2; 8 bases match TRBD1. V shed 5 bases, J shed 6 bases, and the junction held 5 bases outside the gene matches. Germline V gene sequence: CDR1 SGHAT, CDR2 FQNNGV. The CDR3 extends over 13 amino acids. As DNA, the CDR3 is TGTGCCAGCAGCCGGACAGGGACCCCTGAAGCTTTCTTT. This sequence encodes CASSRTGTPEAFF.

The chain combines TRBV15 with TRBJ1-1; 7 nucleotides align to TRBD1. Germline V gives CDR1 LNHNV, CDR2 YYDKDF (reference sequence). The V segment lost 8 bases and the J segment 0 bases; nucleotides outside the gene matches: 6. The CDR3 runs to 14 residues. The CDR3 bases are TGTGCCACCCGGGACAGTCTTATGAACACTGAAGCTTTCTTT. It specifies CATRDSLMNTEAFF. The full variable domain, rest sourced from reference TRBV15 and TRBJ1-1, is DAMVIQNPRYQVTQFGKPVTLSCSQTLNHNVMYWYQQKSSQAPKLLFHYYDKDFNNEADTPDNFQSRRPNTSFCFLDIRSPGLGDTAMYLCATRDSLMNTEAFFGQGTRLTVV.

This clone was observed a single time. The rearrangement joins TRBV29-1 to TRBJ2-7; unclear D gene. The CDR3 loop spans 14 amino acids. The germline V gene has CDR1 SQVTM and CDR2 ANQGSEA. The V end was cut by 4 bases, the J end by 0 bases, with 13 bases between. The CDR3: CSVGEFRSSYEQYF. The DNA of the CDR3 is TGCAGCGTTGGAGAGTTTCGGAGCTCCTACGAGCAGTACTTC.

This chain joins TRBV29-1 and TRBJ1-2, with TRBD1 matching over 7 bases. J gave up 6 bases and V 6 bases, and 4 bases lay outside the gene matches. The CDR3 is 11 amino acids. From germline, CDR1 is SQVTM and CDR2 ANQGSEA. CDR3 in DNA: TGCAGCGTCACAGGGGTGGATGGCTACACCTTC. Protein: CSVTGVDGYTF.

This clone was seen only a few times. The chain carries TRBV5-1 and TRBJ1-1; the match to TRBD1 covers 7 bases. V shed 4 bases, J shed 1 base, and the junction held 7 bases outside the gene matches. CDR1 SGHRS and CDR2 YFSETQ come from the germline V gene. This CDR3 has 15 residues. The CDR3 loop reads CASSQGQLTNTEAFF. The CDR3 bases are TGCGCCAGCAGCCAGGGACAGCTCACGAACACTGAAGCTTTCTTT.

The genes are TRBV10-3 and TRBJ2-3; TRBD2 matches 10 bases. Germline V gene data show CDR1 as ENHRY and CDR2 as SYGVKD. The V gene end was trimmed by 3 bases and the J gene end by 4 bases; junction bases not matched to a gene: 7. CDR3 length: 16 amino acids. The CDR3 protein is CAISEPHSGGADTQYF. The CDR3 DNA reads TGTGCCATCAGTGAACCCCACAGCGGGGGGGCAGATACGCAGTATTTT.

To note about this clone: Within the sample, other DNA sequences also encode this same CDR3. The V call is TRBV25-1, the J call TRBJ1-2, with TRBD1 as a possible D gene (6 bases). The CDR3 sequence is 14 residues long. Germline values: CDR1 MGHDK, CDR2 SYGVNS. V shed 2 bases and J shed 8 bases, with 15 bases lying between them. The CDR3 DNA reads as TGTGCCAGCAGTGAACCGGGGGGGCGCGGCGGCTACACCTTC. This codes for CASSEPGGRGGYTF.

This chain connects TRBV11-2 to TRBJ2-1; a possible D gene is TRBD2 (6 bases). V was cut by 3 bases and J by 7 bases, with 13 bases left in between. Germline V CDR1 and CDR2: SGHAT, FQNNGV. The CDR3 runs to 14 residues. CDR3 nucleotides: TGTGCCAGCAGCTTGTCGGCGGGGCCGAATGAGCAGTTCTTC. Residues: CASSLSAGPNEQFF.